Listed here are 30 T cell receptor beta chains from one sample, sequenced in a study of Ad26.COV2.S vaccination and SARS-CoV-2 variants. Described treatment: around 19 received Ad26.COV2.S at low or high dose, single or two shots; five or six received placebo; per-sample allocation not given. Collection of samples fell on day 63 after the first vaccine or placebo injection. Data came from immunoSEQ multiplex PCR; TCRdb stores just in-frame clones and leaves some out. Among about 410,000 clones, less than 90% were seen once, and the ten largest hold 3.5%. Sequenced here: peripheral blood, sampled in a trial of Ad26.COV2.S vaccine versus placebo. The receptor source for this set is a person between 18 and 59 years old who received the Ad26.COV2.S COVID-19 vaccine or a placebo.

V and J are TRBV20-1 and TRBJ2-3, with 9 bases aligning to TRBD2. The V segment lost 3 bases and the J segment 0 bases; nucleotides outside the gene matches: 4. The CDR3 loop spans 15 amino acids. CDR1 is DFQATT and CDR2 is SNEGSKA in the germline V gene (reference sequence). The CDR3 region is CSASVAGDSTDTQYF. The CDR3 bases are TGCAGTGCTAGTGTAGCGGGGGATAGCACAGATACGCAGTATTTT.

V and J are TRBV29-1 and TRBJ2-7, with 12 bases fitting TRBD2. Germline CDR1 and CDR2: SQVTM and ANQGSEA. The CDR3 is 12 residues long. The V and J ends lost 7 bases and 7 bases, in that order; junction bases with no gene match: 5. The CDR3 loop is CSASGGASEQYF. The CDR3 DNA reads TGCAGCGCTAGCGGGGGGGCGAGTGAGCAGTACTTC.

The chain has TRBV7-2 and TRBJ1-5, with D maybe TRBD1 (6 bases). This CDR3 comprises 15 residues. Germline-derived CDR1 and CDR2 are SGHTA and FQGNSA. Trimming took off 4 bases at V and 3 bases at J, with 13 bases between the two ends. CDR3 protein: CASSSLQGPNQPQHF. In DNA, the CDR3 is TGTGCCAGCAGCTCCCTCCAGGGGCCCAATCAGCCCCAGCATTTT. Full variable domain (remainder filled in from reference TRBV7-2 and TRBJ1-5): GAGVSQSPSNKVTEKGKDVELRCDPISGHTALYWYRQSLGQGLEFLIYFQGNSAPDKSGLPSDRFSAERTGGSVSTLTIQRTQQEDSAVYLCASSSLQGPNQPQHFGDGTRLSIL.

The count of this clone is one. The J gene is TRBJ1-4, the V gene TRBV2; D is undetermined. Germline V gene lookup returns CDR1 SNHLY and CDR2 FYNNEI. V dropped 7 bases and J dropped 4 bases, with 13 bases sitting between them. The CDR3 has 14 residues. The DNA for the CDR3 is TGTGCCAGCAAAGTGGACCGGCTTAATGAAAAACTGTTTTTT. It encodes CASKVDRLNEKLFF.

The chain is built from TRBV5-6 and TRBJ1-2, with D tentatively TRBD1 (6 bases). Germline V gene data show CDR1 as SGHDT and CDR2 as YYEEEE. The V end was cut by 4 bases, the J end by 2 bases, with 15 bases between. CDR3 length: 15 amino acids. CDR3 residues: CASSGTGTPNYGYTF. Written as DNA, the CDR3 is TGTGCCAGCAGCGGTACCGGGACACCGAACTATGGCTACACCTTC.

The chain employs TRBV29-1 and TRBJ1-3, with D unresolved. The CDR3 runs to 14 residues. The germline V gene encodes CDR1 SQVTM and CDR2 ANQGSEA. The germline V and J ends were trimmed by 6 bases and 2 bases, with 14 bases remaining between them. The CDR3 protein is CSVKTRFAGNTIYF. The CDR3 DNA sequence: TGCAGCGTCAAGACACGGTTCGCTGGAAACACCATATATTTT.

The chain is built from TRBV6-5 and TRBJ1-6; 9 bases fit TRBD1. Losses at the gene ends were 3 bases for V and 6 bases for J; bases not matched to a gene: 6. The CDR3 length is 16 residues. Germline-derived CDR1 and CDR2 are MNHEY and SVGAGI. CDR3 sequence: CASSYAGTGSNSPLHF. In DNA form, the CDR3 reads TGTGCCAGCAGTTATGCTGGGACAGGGAGTAATTCACCCCTCCACTTT.

Here the CDR3 DNA reads TGCAGCGTTGTCTCGGGACTAGCCCACAATGAGCAGTTCTTC. Amino acids: CSVVSGLAHNEQFF. The rearrangement links TRBV29-1 to TRBJ2-1, with 9 bases matching TRBD2. CDR1 and CDR2 from the germline V gene are SQVTM and ANQGSEA. V dropped 4 bases and J dropped 5; count of bases not matched to a gene: 6. The CDR3 runs 14 residues.

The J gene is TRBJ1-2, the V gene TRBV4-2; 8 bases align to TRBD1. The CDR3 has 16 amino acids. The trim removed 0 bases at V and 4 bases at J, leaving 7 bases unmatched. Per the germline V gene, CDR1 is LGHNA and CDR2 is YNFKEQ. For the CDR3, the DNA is TGTGCCAGCAGCCAAGAATGGCGACAGGGGAGCTATGGCTACACCTTC. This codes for CASSQEWRQGSYGYTF.

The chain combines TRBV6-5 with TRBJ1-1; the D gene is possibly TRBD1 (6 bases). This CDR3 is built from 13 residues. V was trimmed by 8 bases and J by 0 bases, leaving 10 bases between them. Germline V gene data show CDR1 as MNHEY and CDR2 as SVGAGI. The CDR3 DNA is TGTGCCAGCGGGGACACGATGAACACTGAAGCTTTCTTT. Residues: CASGDTMNTEAFF.

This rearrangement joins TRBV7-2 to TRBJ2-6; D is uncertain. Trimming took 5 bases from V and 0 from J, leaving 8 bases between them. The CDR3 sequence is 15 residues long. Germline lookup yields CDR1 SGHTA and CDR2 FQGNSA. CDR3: CASSLGVSGANVLTF. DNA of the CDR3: TGTGCCAGCAGCCTTGGAGTCTCTGGGGCCAACGTCCTGACTTTC. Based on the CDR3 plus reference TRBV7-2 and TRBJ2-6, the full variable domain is GAGVSQSPSNKVTEKGKDVELRCDPISGHTALYWYRQSLGQGLEFLIYFQGNSAPDKSGLPSDRFSAERTGGSVSTLTIQRTQQEDSAVYLCASSLGVSGANVLTFGAGSRLTVL.

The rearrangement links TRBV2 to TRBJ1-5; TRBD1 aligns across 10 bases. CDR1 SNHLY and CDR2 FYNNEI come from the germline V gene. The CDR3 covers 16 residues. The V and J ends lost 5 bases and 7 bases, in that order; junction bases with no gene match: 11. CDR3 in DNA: TGTGCCAGCAGTAGTTTCGGGACAGGGGTAGTACAGCCCCAGCATTTT. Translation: CASSSFGTGVVQPQHF.

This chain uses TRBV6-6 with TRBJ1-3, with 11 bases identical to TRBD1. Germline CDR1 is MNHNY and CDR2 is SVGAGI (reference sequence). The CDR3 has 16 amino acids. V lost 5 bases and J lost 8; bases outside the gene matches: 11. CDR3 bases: TGTGCCAGCAGTCCATCCTCCGGGACAGGGGGTCACACCATATATTTT. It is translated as CASSPSSGTGGHTIYF.

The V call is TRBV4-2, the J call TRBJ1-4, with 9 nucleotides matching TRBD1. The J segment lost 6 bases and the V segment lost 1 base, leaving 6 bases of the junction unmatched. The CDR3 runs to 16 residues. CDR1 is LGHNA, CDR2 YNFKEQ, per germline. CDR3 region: CASSQGEGQGDEKLFF. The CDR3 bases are TGTGCCAGCAGCCAAGGTGAGGGACAGGGAGATGAAAAACTGTTTTTT.

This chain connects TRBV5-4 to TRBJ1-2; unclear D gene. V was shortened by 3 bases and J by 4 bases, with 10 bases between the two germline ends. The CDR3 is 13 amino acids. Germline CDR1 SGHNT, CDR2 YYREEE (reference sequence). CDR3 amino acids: CASSSERFYGYTF. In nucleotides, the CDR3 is TGTGCCAGCAGCTCCGAGAGATTCTATGGCTACACCTTC.

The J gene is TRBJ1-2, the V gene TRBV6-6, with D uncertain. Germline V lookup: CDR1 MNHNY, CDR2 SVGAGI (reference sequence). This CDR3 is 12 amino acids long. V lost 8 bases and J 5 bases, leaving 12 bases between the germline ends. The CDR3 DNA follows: TGTGCCAGCGGAGAGGCATCTTATGGCTACACCTTC. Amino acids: CASGEASYGYTF.

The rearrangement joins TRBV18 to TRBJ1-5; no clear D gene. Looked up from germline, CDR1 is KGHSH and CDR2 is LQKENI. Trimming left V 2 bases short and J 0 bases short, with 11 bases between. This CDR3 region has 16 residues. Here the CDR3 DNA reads TGTGCCAGCTCACCAACCGTAGCTTATAGCAATCAGCCCCAGCATTTT. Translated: CASSPTVAYSNQPQHF.

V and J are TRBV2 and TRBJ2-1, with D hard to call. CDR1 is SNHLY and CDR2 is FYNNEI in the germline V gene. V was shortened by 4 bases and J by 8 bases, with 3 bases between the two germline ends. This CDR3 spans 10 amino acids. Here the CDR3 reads CASSGYEQFF. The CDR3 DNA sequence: TGTGCCAGCAGTGGGTATGAGCAGTTCTTC.

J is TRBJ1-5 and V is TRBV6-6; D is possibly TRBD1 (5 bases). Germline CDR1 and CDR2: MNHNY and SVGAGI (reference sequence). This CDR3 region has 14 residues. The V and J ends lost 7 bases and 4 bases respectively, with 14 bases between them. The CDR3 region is CASILGGGNQPQHF. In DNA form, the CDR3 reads TGTGCCAGCATTCTCGGGGGTGGGAATCAGCCCCAGCATTTT.

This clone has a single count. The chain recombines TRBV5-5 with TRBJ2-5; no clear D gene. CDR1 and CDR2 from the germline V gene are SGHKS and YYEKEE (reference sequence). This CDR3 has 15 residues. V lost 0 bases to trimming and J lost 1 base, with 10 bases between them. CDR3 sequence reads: CASSLAGYFQETQYF. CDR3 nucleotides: TGTGCCAGCAGCTTGGCGGGTTACTTCCAAGAGACCCAGTACTTC. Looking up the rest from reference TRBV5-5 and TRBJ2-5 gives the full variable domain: DAGVTQSPTHLIKTRGQQVTLRCSPISGHKSVSWYQQVLGQGPQFIFQYYEKEERGRGNFPDRFSARQFPNYSSELNVNALLLGDSALYLCASSLAGYFQETQYFGPGTRLLVL.

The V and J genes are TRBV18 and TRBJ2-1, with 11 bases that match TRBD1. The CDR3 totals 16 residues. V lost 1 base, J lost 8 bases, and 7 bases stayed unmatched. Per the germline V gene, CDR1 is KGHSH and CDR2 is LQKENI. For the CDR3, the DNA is TGTGCCAGCTCACCACTGGACAGGGGGCGGATAGATGAGCAGTTCTTC. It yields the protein CASSPLDRGRIDEQFF.

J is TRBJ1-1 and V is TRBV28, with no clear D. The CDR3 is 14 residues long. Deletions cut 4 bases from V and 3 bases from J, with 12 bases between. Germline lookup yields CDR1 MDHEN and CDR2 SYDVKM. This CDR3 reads CASSSPGSDTEAFF. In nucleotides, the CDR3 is TGTGCCAGCAGTTCCCCGGGGAGCGACACTGAAGCTTTCTTT.

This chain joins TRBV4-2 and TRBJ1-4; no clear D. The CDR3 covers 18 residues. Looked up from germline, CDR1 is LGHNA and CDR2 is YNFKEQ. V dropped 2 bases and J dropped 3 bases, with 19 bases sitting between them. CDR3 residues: CASSQIRKTERPNEKLFF. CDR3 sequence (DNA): TGTGCCAGCAGCCAAATAAGGAAGACGGAAAGGCCTAATGAAAAACTGTTTTTT.

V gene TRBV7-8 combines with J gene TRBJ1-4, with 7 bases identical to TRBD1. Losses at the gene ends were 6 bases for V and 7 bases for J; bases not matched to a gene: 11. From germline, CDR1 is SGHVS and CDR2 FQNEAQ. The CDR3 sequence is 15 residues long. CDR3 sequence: CASRFRDREGEKLFF. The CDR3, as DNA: TGTGCCAGCAGATTCCGGGACAGAGAGGGTGAAAAACTGTTTTTT.

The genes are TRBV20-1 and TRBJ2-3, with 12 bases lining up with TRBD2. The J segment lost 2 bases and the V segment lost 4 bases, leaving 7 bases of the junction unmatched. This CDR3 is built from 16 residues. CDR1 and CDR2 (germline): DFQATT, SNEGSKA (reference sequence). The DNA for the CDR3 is TGCAGTGCTATTGAAGGACTAGCGGGACCCACAGATACGCAGTATTTT. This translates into CSAIEGLAGPTDTQYF.

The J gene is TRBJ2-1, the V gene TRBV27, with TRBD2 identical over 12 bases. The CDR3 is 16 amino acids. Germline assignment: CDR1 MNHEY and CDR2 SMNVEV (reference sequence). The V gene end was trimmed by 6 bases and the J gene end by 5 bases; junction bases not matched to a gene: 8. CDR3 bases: TGTGCCAGCAGAAGGCCGGGACTAGCGGGTAACAATGAGCAGTTCTTC. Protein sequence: CASRRPGLAGNNEQFF.

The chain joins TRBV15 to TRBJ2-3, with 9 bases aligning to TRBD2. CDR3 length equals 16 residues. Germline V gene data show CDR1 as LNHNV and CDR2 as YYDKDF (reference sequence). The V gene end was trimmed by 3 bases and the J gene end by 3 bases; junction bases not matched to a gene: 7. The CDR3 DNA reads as TGTGCCACCAGCAGGCCGCCGGGACTAGCAACAGATACGCAGTATTTT. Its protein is CATSRPPGLATDTQYF.

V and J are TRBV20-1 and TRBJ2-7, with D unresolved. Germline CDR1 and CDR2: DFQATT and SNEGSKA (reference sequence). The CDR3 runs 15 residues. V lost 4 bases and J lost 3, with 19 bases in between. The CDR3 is CSATDARNLLYEQYF. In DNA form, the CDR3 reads TGCAGTGCTACTGACGCTAGAAACCTACTCTACGAGCAGTACTTC.

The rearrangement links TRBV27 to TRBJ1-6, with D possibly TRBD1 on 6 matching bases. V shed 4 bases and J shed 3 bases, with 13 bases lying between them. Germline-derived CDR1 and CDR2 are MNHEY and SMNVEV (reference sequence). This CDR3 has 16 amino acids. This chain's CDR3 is CASSSTGPIYNSPLHF. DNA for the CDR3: TGTGCCAGCAGTTCAACAGGGCCGATCTATAATTCACCCCTCCACTTT.

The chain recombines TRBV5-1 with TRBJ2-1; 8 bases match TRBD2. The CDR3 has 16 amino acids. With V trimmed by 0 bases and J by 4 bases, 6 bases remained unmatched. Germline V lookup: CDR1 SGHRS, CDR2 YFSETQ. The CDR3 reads CASSLDSSGDYNEQFF. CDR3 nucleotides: TGCGCCAGCAGCTTGGATAGTAGCGGGGATTACAATGAGCAGTTCTTC.